The sequence of this T cell receptor (beta chain) was determined in a study of T cells in localized non-small cell lung cancer. TCRdb's copy holds only in-frame clones and misses some; the assay was immunoSEQ multiplex PCR. The data show 1,200 or so clones, around a third seen once. Study-level findings and limits: A median of 57 of the top 100 tumor clones appeared in adjacent lung, which was paired and uninvolved. Maximal T cell clonality occurred in uninvolved adjacent lung, with tumor ranking below it.

The uninvolved lung lay at least 2 cm from the tumor margin and lacked atypia. This clone came up a few times. The antigen is not known. The CDR3 has 13 amino acids. V lost 7 bases, J lost 10 bases, and 19 bases lay in between. Germline lookup yields CDR1 MNHGY and CDR2 SAAAGT. The genes are TRBV6-8 and TRBJ1-1; possible D gene TRBD1, 5 bases. This clonotype originated in a male donor at least 60 years old with stage I squamous cell lung carcinoma. The specimen comprised normal lung tissue next to the tumor, sampled before any cancer treatment. CDR3 sequence (DNA): TGTGCCAGCACTCGATTAACACGGGGCGGAGCTTTCTTT. This codes for CASTRLTRGGAFF.